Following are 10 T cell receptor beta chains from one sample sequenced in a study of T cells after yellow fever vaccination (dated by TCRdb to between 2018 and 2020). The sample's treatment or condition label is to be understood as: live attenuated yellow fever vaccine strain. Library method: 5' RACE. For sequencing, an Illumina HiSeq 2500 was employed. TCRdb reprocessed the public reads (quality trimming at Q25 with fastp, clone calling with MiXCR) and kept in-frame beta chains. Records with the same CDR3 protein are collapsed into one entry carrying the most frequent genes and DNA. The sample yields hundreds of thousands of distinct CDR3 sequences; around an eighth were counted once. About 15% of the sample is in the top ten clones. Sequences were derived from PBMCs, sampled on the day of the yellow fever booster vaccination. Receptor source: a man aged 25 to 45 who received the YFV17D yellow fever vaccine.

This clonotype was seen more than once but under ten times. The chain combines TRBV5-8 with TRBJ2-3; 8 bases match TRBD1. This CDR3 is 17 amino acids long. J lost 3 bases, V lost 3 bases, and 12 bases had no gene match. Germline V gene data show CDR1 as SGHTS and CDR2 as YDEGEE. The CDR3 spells CASSSNPGGGETDTQYF. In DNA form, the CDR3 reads TGTGCCAGCAGCTCTAATCCAGGGGGCGGTGAGACAGATACGCAGTATTTT.

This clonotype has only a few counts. CDR3 region: CAISEPDMLFSAFF. The CDR3 region has the DNA TGTGCCATCAGTGAGCCTGACATGCTCTTCTCTGCTTTCTTT. The chain links TRBV10-3 to TRBJ1-1; the D is unclear. Trimming removed 2 bases from V and 11 bases from J, with 18 bases in between. CDR3 length: 14 amino acids. Per the germline V gene, CDR1 is ENHRY and CDR2 is SYGVKD.

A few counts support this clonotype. CDR3 region: CASSIQQPIGFGANVLTF. The CDR3 DNA is TGTGCCAGTAGTATCCAGCAACCTATAGGTTTTGGGGCCAACGTCCTGACTTTC. The V and J genes are TRBV19 and TRBJ2-6; no reliable D call. From germline, CDR1 is LNHDA and CDR2 SQIVND (reference sequence). This CDR3 spans 18 amino acids. V was trimmed by 3 bases and J by 3 bases, leaving 18 bases between them.

The CDR3 loop reads CASSVGDQRAFF. The CDR3 region has the DNA TGTGCCAGCAGTGTTGGGGACCAGAGAGCTTTCTTT. The chain combines TRBV6-1 with TRBJ1-1; tentative D call: TRBD1 (5 bases). This CDR3 has 12 amino acids. Germline-derived CDR1 and CDR2 are MNHNS and SASEGT. V was pared by 4 bases and J by 10 bases, with 13 bases between.

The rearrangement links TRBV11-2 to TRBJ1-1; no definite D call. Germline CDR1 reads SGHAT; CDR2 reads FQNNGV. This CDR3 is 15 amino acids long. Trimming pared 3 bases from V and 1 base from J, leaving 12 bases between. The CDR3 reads CASSFGWAANTEAFF. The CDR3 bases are TGTGCCAGCAGCTTCGGGTGGGCGGCGAACACTGAAGCTTTCTTT.

In DNA form, the CDR3 reads TGTGCCGCCCTTAGCGGGGATACGCAGTATTTT. This codes for CAALSGDTQYF. This chain joins TRBV10-3 and TRBJ2-3, with 7 bases fitting TRBD2. Germline V gene data show CDR1 as ENHRY and CDR2 as SYGVKD. With 11 bases clipped from V and 6 bases from J, the junction kept 5 bases outside the gene matches. This CDR3 has 11 amino acids.

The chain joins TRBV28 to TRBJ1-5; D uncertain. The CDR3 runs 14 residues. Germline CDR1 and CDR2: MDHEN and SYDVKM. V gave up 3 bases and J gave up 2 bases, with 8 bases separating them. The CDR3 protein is CASSLGNGNQPQHF. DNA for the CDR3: TGTGCCAGCAGTTTGGGGAATGGCAATCAGCCCCAGCATTTT.

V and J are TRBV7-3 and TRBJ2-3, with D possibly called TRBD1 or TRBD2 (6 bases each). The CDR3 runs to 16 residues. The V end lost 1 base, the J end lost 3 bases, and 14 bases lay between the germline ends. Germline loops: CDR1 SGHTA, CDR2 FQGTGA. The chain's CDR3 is CASSLRRLGGTDTQYF. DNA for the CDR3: TGTGCCAGCAGCTTAAGGCGCCTAGGGGGGACAGATACGCAGTATTTT.

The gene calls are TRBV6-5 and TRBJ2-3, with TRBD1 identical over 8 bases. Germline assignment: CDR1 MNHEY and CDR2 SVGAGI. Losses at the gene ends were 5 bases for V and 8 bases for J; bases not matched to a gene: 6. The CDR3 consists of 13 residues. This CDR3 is CASSTAGQGTQYF. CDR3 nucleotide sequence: TGTGCCAGCAGTACAGCAGGACAGGGTACGCAGTATTTT.

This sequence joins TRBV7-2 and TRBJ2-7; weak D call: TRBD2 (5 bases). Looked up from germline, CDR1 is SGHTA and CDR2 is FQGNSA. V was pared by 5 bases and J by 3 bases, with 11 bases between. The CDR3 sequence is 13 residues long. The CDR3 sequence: CASSPHRDYEQYF. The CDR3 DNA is TGTGCCAGCAGCCCACACCGGGACTACGAGCAGTACTTC.